This T cell receptor (beta chain) was retrieved from a study of CD8 T cells in Susac syndrome. The multiple sclerosis controls comprised treatment-naive patients whose relapsing-remitting disease was stable or active. While CD8+ and CD4+ T cells were isolated negatively, TEMRA cells were enriched by FACS. The V and J ends lost 5 bases and 0 bases respectively, with 11 bases between them. The CDR3 runs to 14 residues. Per germline, CDR1 DFQATT and CDR2 SNEGSKA (reference sequence). Random hexamers primed reverse transcription of 0.5 to 1 ug RNA. The TCR beta CDR3 was amplified by immunoSEQ multiplex PCR across 54 Vbeta, 13 Jbeta. TCRdb called the immunoSEQ multiplex PCR reads again in MiXCR, with one record for every CDR3 protein. Of 150,000 or so distinct CDR3 sequences detected, over 95% appear once; the ten largest clones hold approximately 0.15%.

The source is a human donor with multiple sclerosis. The chain uses TRBV20-1 and TRBJ2-1; D remains ambiguous. Source material: CD8+ T cells from PBMCs. CDR3 sequence reads: CSAPSGSSYNEQFF. The CDR3, as DNA: TGCAGTGCTCCCTCCGGTAGCTCCTACAATGAGCAGTTCTTC.